Listed here are 29 T cell receptor beta chains from one sample, sequenced in a study of sequential checkpoint blockade in melanoma (dated by TCRdb to about 2019). The sample's treatment or condition, from its label and the paper: randomized to nivolumab then ipilimumab (arm A) or the reverse (arm B). The method behind the library was the immunoSEQ multiplex PCR assay. As stored in TCRdb, this immuneACCESS dataset retains in-frame rearrangements with V and J assigned. A fraction of the clones does not appear; measured against another copy, unresolved V genes explain less than half of the discrepancy, and the remainder lacks a known reason. The table for this sample lists fewer than 50,000 clones; over 75% of them were counted only once. Roughly 12% of the sample comes from the top ten. The specimen was CD8+ T cells sorted from blood (inferred from file names), collected from a patient given nivolumab and ipilimumab in sequence. The receptors derive from a human donor with melanoma.

The chain joins TRBV5-8 to TRBJ1-4; D remains unclear. This CDR3 spans 14 amino acids. Germline V gene lookup returns CDR1 SGHTS and CDR2 YDEGEE. V gave up 9 bases and J gave up 0 bases, with 12 bases separating them. CDR3 DNA: TGTGCCATACCCGACGGAGCAACTAATGAAAAACTGTTTTTT. This encodes CAIPDGATNEKLFF. The full variable domain, its missing parts supplied by reference TRBV5-8 and TRBJ1-4, is EAGVTQSPTHLIKTRGQQATLRCSPISGHTSVYWYQQALGLGLQFLLWYDEGEERNRGNFPPRFSGRQFPNYSSELNVNALELEDSALYLCAIPDGATNEKLFFGSGTQLSVL.

V and J are TRBV7-9 and TRBJ1-4; D uncertain. The CDR3 sequence is 16 residues long. Trimming removed 3 bases at V and 1 base at J, with 12 bases between. CDR1 and CDR2 from the germline V gene are SEHNR and FQNEAQ (reference sequence). In nucleotides, the CDR3 is TGTGCCAGCAGCTTGCCGGTTGAGGGAACTAATGAAAAACTGTTTTTT. Its protein is CASSLPVEGTNEKLFF.

The CDR3 region is CAIPGKGLDGYTF. CDR3 bases: TGTGCCATCCCTGGAAAGGGGTTGGATGGCTACACCTTC. V usage is TRBV10-3 and J usage is TRBJ1-2; D possibly corresponds to TRBD1 (5 bases). CDR1 is ENHRY, CDR2 SYGVKD, per germline. The CDR3 is 13 amino acids. Trimming pared 8 bases from V and 6 bases from J, leaving 16 bases between.

The chain links TRBV9 to TRBJ1-2, with TRBD1 matching 9 bases. The V gene end was trimmed by 0 bases and the J gene end by 4 bases; junction bases not matched to a gene: 7. From germline, CDR1 is SGDLS and CDR2 YYNGEE. The CDR3 covers 16 residues. The CDR3 DNA is TGTGCCAGCAGCGTAGCTAAGGACAGGGGTGTCTATGGCTACACCTTC. Amino acids: CASSVAKDRGVYGYTF.

V gene TRBV6-5 combines with J gene TRBJ2-2, with D possibly matching TRBD2 (6 bases). This CDR3 is 16 amino acids long. Germline values: CDR1 MNHEY, CDR2 SVGAGI. Trimming removed 1 base at V and 0 bases at J, with 9 bases between. CDR3 DNA: TGTGCCAGCAGTTACTTCGGGACTCCGAACACCGGGGAGCTGTTTTTT. It specifies CASSYFGTPNTGELFF.

This chain links TRBV9 with TRBJ2-3; 14 bases match TRBD2. Looked up from germline, CDR1 is SGDLS and CDR2 is YYNGEE. The CDR3 consists of 17 residues. J gave up 2 bases and V 3 bases, and 5 bases lay outside the gene matches. CDR3 sequence (DNA): TGTGCCAGCAGCGGGACTAGCGGGAGGACCCCCACAGATACGCAGTATTTT. This gives the protein CASSGTSGRTPTDTQYF.

The sample holds one count of this clone. This chain connects TRBV25-1 to TRBJ2-1; 7 bases agree with TRBD1. Unmatched junction bases numbered 3, after V lost 1 base and J lost 9 bases. The CDR3 consists of 13 residues. From germline, CDR1 is MGHDK and CDR2 SYGVNS. CDR3 region: CASSEFRGLEQFF. Here the CDR3 DNA reads TGTGCCAGCAGTGAATTTAGGGGGCTTGAGCAGTTCTTC.

This clone is medium-sized within its sample. The chain is built from TRBV7-6 and TRBJ2-3; 11 bases are a match to TRBD2. The germline V gene encodes CDR1 SGHVS and CDR2 FNYEAQ. The CDR3 is made up of 15 amino acids. Losses at the gene ends were 3 bases for V and 5 bases for J; bases not matched to a gene: 4. The CDR3 protein is CASSFMLAGGDTQYF. For the CDR3, the DNA is TGTGCCAGCAGCTTTATGCTAGCGGGAGGAGATACGCAGTATTTT.

This clone was counted a single time. The chain couples TRBV30 to TRBJ1-5; no clear D. The CDR3 is 14 residues long. Per the germline V gene, CDR1 is GTSNPN and CDR2 is SVGIG (reference sequence). Between the trimmed V and J ends, which lost 1 base and 2 bases, there was a span of 9 bases. Here the CDR3 reads CAWSGSAGNQPQHF. As DNA, the CDR3 is TGTGCCTGGAGTGGCAGCGCAGGCAATCAGCCCCAGCATTTT.

The chain employs TRBV7-9 and TRBJ2-5; 10 nucleotides line up with TRBD1. With 5 bases clipped from V and 0 bases from J, the junction kept 6 bases outside the gene matches. The CDR3 covers 16 residues. Germline V gene sequence: CDR1 SEHNR, CDR2 FQNEAQ (reference sequence). The CDR3 nucleotides are TGTGCCAGCAGCCCTAGGACAGGGGGAAACCAAGAGACCCAGTACTTC. The encoded protein is CASSPRTGGNQETQYF.

J is TRBJ2-3 and V is TRBV5-4; 12 nucleotides align to TRBD2. The trim removed 0 bases at V and 5 bases at J, leaving 13 bases unmatched. Germline values: CDR1 SGHNT, CDR2 YYREEE (reference sequence). The length of the CDR3 is 19 residues. CDR3 sequence: CASSLGSPSGRAFKDTQYF. CDR3 sequence (DNA): TGTGCCAGCAGCTTGGGGTCGCCTAGCGGGAGGGCCTTTAAAGATACGCAGTATTTT.

The rearrangement links TRBV5-6 to TRBJ2-3; D perhaps matches TRBD2 (6 bases). V lost 1 base to trimming and J lost 0 bases, with 6 bases between them. Looked up from germline, CDR1 is SGHDT and CDR2 is YYEEEE. The CDR3 runs 14 residues. CDR3: CASSLTSSTDTQYF. The CDR3 DNA reads TGTGCCAGCAGCTTGACTAGCAGCACAGATACGCAGTATTTT.

The chain is built from TRBV4-3 and TRBJ2-2; tentative D call: TRBD2 (5 bases). Germline V gene sequence: CDR1 LGHNA, CDR2 YSLEER. With 0 bases removed from V and 6 bases from J, the gap between germline ends came to 8 bases. The CDR3 runs 14 residues. Written as DNA, the CDR3 is TGCGCCAGCAGCCAAGATCCGAGGGCCGGGGAGCTGTTTTTT. Translating it yields CASSQDPRAGELFF.

This chain uses TRBV9 with TRBJ2-2, with 11 nucleotides matching TRBD2. The ends lost 3 bases at V and 5 bases at J; junction bases unmatched: 3. Germline V gene data show CDR1 as SGDLS and CDR2 as YYNGEE. The CDR3 spans 15 residues. The CDR3 is CASSATSGATGELFF. The CDR3 DNA sequence: TGTGCCAGCAGCGCGACTAGCGGGGCTACCGGGGAGCTGTTTTTT. Full variable domain (remainder filled in from reference TRBV9 and TRBJ2-2): DSGVTQTPKHLITATGQRVTLRCSPRSGDLSVYWYQQSLDQGLQFLIQYYNGEERAKGNILERFSAQQFPDLHSELNLSSLELGDSALYFCASSATSGATGELFFGEGSRLTVL.

V gene TRBV9 combines with J gene TRBJ2-3; TRBD2 is a possible D gene (6 bases). V lost 2 bases and J lost 1, with 11 bases in between. This CDR3 contains 15 residues. Germline loops: CDR1 SGDLS, CDR2 YYNGEE. The CDR3 is CASSVGGARTDTQYF. The DNA for the CDR3 is TGTGCCAGCAGCGTGGGGGGAGCTCGCACAGATACGCAGTATTTT.

This chain uses TRBV5-1 with TRBJ2-1; D is ambiguous. Germline V gives CDR1 SGHRS, CDR2 YFSETQ. V dropped 5 bases and J dropped 9 bases, with 12 bases sitting between them. This CDR3 spans 12 amino acids. The CDR3 reads CASSQAPGEQFF. The DNA for the CDR3 is TGCGCCAGCAGTCAAGCTCCGGGTGAGCAGTTCTTC.

The gene calls are TRBV27 and TRBJ2-2, with 10 bases fitting TRBD2. Looked up from germline, CDR1 is MNHEY and CDR2 is SMNVEV (reference sequence). This CDR3 region has 15 residues. The junction had 8 bases not matched to a gene; V was cut back by 5 bases and J by 8 bases. The CDR3 sequence is CASSQRGGAVGELFF. CDR3 nucleotides: TGTGCCAGCAGTCAGCGGGGGGGGGCGGTGGGGGAGCTGTTTTTT.

The rearrangement joins TRBV7-8 to TRBJ1-5, with a possible D match to TRBD1 (5 bases). Deletions cut 2 bases from V and 7 bases from J, with 9 bases between. The CDR3 is made up of 13 amino acids. CDR1 is SGHVS, CDR2 FQNEAQ, per germline. DNA for the CDR3: TGTGCCAGCAGCTTAATGGGGGGACAGCCCCAGCATTTT. It is translated as CASSLMGGQPQHF. Drawing the rest from reference TRBV7-8 and TRBJ1-5, the complete variable domain is GAGVSQSPRYKVAKRGQDVALRCDPISGHVSLFWYQQALGQGPEFLTYFQNEAQLDKSGLPSDRFFAERPEGSVSTLKIQRTQQEDSAVYLCASSLMGGQPQHFGDGTRLSIL.

The CDR3 DNA follows: TGCGCCAGCAGTGCCTCGTTGAGGGCCAGGAACAATGAGCAGTTCTTC. Translating gives CASSASLRARNNEQFF. The genes are TRBV10-2 and TRBJ2-1; possible D gene TRBD2, 5 bases. Looked up from germline, CDR1 is WSHSY and CDR2 is SAAADI. The CDR3 consists of 16 residues. V was shortened by 4 bases and J by 5 bases, with 18 bases between the two germline ends.

As for this clone: An end of the junction differs from the germline gene, which may be a read error. This chain joins TRBV5-1 and TRBJ2-5; no clear D gene. The length of the CDR3 is 14 residues. Looked up from germline, CDR1 is SGHRS and CDR2 is YFSETQ. DNA for the CDR3: TGCACCAGCAGCTTGGCCAACACACAAGAGACCCAGTACTTC. This sequence encodes CTSSLANTQETQYF.

The chain carries TRBV6-1 and TRBJ2-1, with no clear D. Trimming cost V 0 bases and J 0 bases, with 18 bases left between them. Per the germline V gene, CDR1 is MNHNS and CDR2 is SASEGT. The CDR3 has 19 residues. The CDR3 reads CASSEASFSLSSSYNEQFF. The CDR3 DNA reads as TGTGCCAGCAGTGAAGCGTCTTTCTCTCTAAGTAGCTCCTACAATGAGCAGTTCTTC.

The chain links TRBV4-1 to TRBJ1-4, with D perhaps TRBD1 (5 bases). Trimming stripped 1 base from V and 8 bases from J, with 17 bases between. This CDR3 spans 16 amino acids. CDR1 and CDR2 from the germline V gene are MGHRA and YSYEKL. CDR3 nucleotide sequence: TGCGCCAGCAGCCAAGTCCCCAGGGCAAGTAGGGAAAAACTGTTTTTT. It encodes CASSQVPRASREKLFF.

V and J are TRBV9 and TRBJ1-4; the D is unclear. The ends were cut back, 6 bases at V and 2 bases at J, with 11 bases in the middle. The CDR3 is 14 residues long. CDR1 and CDR2 from the germline V gene are SGDLS and YYNGEE. CDR3 residues: CASTPGLTNEKLFF. The CDR3 DNA is TGTGCCAGCACTCCGGGTCTCACTAATGAAAAACTGTTTTTT.

The chain employs TRBV15 and TRBJ1-4; D gene uncertain. Between the trimmed V and J ends, which lost 4 bases and 5 bases, there was a span of 11 bases. This CDR3 region has 14 residues. Germline V CDR1 and CDR2: LNHNV, YYDKDF (reference sequence). CDR3 sequence: CATSNYGGNEKLFF. The CDR3 DNA reads as TGTGCCACCAGCAATTACGGAGGGAATGAAAAACTGTTTTTT.

The J gene is TRBJ2-2, the V gene TRBV9; 9 bases align to TRBD1. This CDR3 region has 17 residues. V lost 3 bases, J lost 0 bases, and 6 bases stayed unmatched. Germline V gene lookup returns CDR1 SGDLS and CDR2 YYNGEE. CDR3 sequence reads: CASSEITGGANTGELFF. CDR3 sequence (DNA): TGTGCCAGCAGCGAAATCACAGGGGGCGCGAACACCGGGGAGCTGTTTTTT.

The chain recombines TRBV4-1 with TRBJ1-5; a weak D match, TRBD1 (5 bases). V lost 1 base and J 5 bases, leaving 15 bases between the germline ends. Germline loops: CDR1 MGHRA, CDR2 YSYEKL. The CDR3 runs 16 residues. The CDR3 sequence: CASSQAPDTTYQPQHF. The CDR3 nucleotides read TGCGCCAGCAGCCAAGCCCCGGACACTACTTATCAGCCCCAGCATTTT.

The V and J genes are TRBV9 and TRBJ2-1; maybe TRBD1 (8 bases). CDR1 is SGDLS and CDR2 is YYNGEE in the germline V gene. The CDR3 covers 19 residues. V was trimmed by 3 bases and J by 10 bases, leaving 32 bases between them. In nucleotides, the CDR3 is TGTGCCAGCAGCGCCGGGACAGGATACCTAGCGGTGGTCGGGGGGGAGCAGTTCTTC. It is translated as CASSAGTGYLAVVGGEQFF.

Points on this clone: One end of the junction varies from germline; a read error may be responsible. The V gene is TRBV7-9, the J gene TRBJ2-1; D is unclear. CDR1 SEHNR and CDR2 FQNEAQ come from the germline V gene (reference sequence). The CDR3 is 13 amino acids. CDR3 coding DNA: TGTGCCAGCAGTTTAGGAGACTACAATGAGCAGTTCTTC. Residues: CASSLGDYNEQFF.

The chain combines TRBV6-6 with TRBJ1-5, with D possibly being TRBD1 (6 bases). CDR1 and CDR2 (germline): MNHNY, SVGAGI (reference sequence). Trimming cost V 3 bases and J 5 bases, with 14 bases left between them. The CDR3 extends over 15 amino acids. This CDR3 reads CASSYIQGPDQPQHF. CDR3 nucleotides: TGTGCCAGCAGTTATATACAGGGCCCCGATCAGCCCCAGCATTTT.